These 16 T cell receptor beta chains share one sample of origin, sequenced in a study of monozygotic twins with inflammatory bowel disease. TCRdb reworked the 5' RACE reads into one entry per CDR3 protein, no DNA. Reported are around 150,000 distinct CDR3 sequences; the ten largest clones contain 2% to 3%. The specimen was blood. These receptors originate from a human donor with ulcerative colitis or Crohn's disease, or a healthy co-twin of an affected twin (not recorded which).

The chain has TRBV4-2 and TRBJ2-1; lacking DNA, the TRBD2 call made by TCRdb goes unchecked. The CDR3 contains 16 residues. Germline CDR1 and CDR2: LGHNA and YNFKEQ. CDR3 sequence: CASSQVSGGTYNEQFF.

J is TRBJ2-5 and V is TRBV20-1. Germline CDR1 and CDR2: DFQATT and SNEGSKA (reference sequence). This CDR3 region has 13 residues. CDR3 loop: CSARVGRQETQYF.

V gene TRBV12-5 combines with J gene TRBJ1-5; with no DNA, the TCRdb D assignment of TRBD1 cannot be verified. Germline V gene sequence: CDR1 LGHNT, CDR2 FRNRAP. The CDR3 sequence is 15 residues long. The CDR3 protein is CASGPTGTGIQPQHF.

CDR3 sequence reads: CSAQRGPDTQYF. The rearrangement links TRBV20-1 to TRBJ2-3; TCRdb's D call of TRBD1 is untestable without DNA. The germline V gene has CDR1 DFQATT and CDR2 SNEGSKA (reference sequence). The CDR3 runs 12 residues.

This chain uses TRBV7-2 with TRBJ2-7; TCRdb calls TRBD2, which cannot be checked without DNA. CDR3 length equals 17 residues. Per the germline V gene, CDR1 is SGHTA and CDR2 is FQGNSA. The CDR3 sequence is CASSLVGLSGGGYEQYF.

This sequence joins TRBV5-1 and TRBJ2-7; TCRdb's assignment of TRBD2 cannot be checked, as there is no DNA. The length of the CDR3 is 14 residues. Germline V gene data show CDR1 as SGHRS and CDR2 as YFSETQ. The CDR3 protein is CASSLDGSAGEQYF.

The CDR3 region is CASSLDQGAASGEQYF. The rearrangement joins TRBV5-1 to TRBJ2-7; the D call from TCRdb, TRBD1, cannot be confirmed without DNA. The CDR3 loop spans 16 amino acids. From germline, CDR1 is SGHRS and CDR2 YFSETQ.

This rearrangement joins TRBV5-4 to TRBJ2-1; TCRdb picks TRBD2, but there is no DNA to check that call. The CDR3 covers 17 residues. The germline V gene encodes CDR1 SGHNT and CDR2 YYREEE (reference sequence). CDR3: CASSRGLAQGSYNEQFF.

The CDR3 spells CASSIKGQGVGELFF. This chain links TRBV9 with TRBJ2-2; the TRBD1 assignment by TCRdb is unverifiable without DNA. Germline CDR1 and CDR2: SGDLS and YYNGEE. CDR3 length: 15 amino acids.

This chain joins TRBV20-1 and TRBJ1-2; TCRdb reports TRBD1, a call that lacks DNA to check it against. Germline V gene sequence: CDR1 DFQATT, CDR2 SNEGSKA (reference sequence). This CDR3 contains 15 residues. The CDR3 loop reads CSARGSQGETYGYTF.

This sequence joins TRBV2 and TRBJ1-1. This CDR3 has 14 amino acids. Looked up from germline, CDR1 is SNHLY and CDR2 is FYNNEI. This CDR3 is CASSEEQGPTEAFF.

The chain combines TRBV20-1 with TRBJ2-2; with no DNA, the TCRdb D assignment of TRBD2 cannot be verified. The CDR3 has 16 amino acids. The V gene's germline CDR1 is DFQATT and CDR2 SNEGSKA (reference sequence). The CDR3 region is CSARDPGTSVNGELFF.

V is TRBV19 and J is TRBJ2-4; TCRdb selects TRBD1, and the lack of DNA leaves this call unchecked. The CDR3 runs 14 residues. The germline V gene has CDR1 LNHDA and CDR2 SQIVND (reference sequence). The CDR3 spells CASSPPGGKNIQYF.

The chain is built from TRBV5-6 and TRBJ2-1; TCRdb indicates TRBD2, and absent DNA this call remains unverified. The CDR3 sequence is 17 residues long. From germline, CDR1 is SGHDT and CDR2 YYEEEE. CDR3 region: CASSPGDQRGSYNEQFF.

This chain links TRBV20-1 with TRBJ2-3; TCRdb's D gene call, TRBD2, goes unchecked for lack of DNA. CDR3 length: 14 residues. CDR1 and CDR2 (germline): DFQATT, SNEGSKA (reference sequence). CDR3 residues: CSASWSGTTDTQYF.

The chain recombines TRBV4-3 with TRBJ2-7; as DNA is missing, the TRBD2 call by TCRdb cannot be tested. Looked up from germline, CDR1 is LGHNA and CDR2 is YSLEER. This CDR3 has 15 residues. CDR3 amino acids: CASSQVSGDSYEQYF.